The 8 T cell receptor beta chains presented below share a single source sample, sequenced in a study of human T cells and chemical hapten exposure. Documented time point: pre-sensitization, week 0. Treatment here: therapeutic diphenylcyclopropenone sensitization with weekly scalp DPC. TCRdb called the RACE reads again in MiXCR, with one record for every CDR3 protein. This table holds 380,000 or so distinct CDR3 sequences, 5% to 6.5% found once. Sequences were derived from whole blood, sampled in connection with sensitization to the hapten diphenylcyclopropenone (DPC). The receptors originated from a woman under 30 with alopecia areata. Some clones in this sample may be carry-over from other donors' samples.

Ten or more counts support this clonotype. The rearrangement links TRBV3-1 to TRBJ2-2; D perhaps matches TRBD2 (6 bases). CDR1 is LGHDT and CDR2 is YNNKEL in the germline V gene (reference sequence). Trimming took 0 bases from V and 4 from J, leaving 9 bases between them. The CDR3 is 15 residues long. In nucleotides, the CDR3 is TGTGCCAGCAGCCAAGAAGGAGGGGCCACCGGGGAGCTGTTTTTT. Translation gives CASSQEGGATGELFF.

Many counts were recorded for this clonotype. V and J are TRBV24-1 and TRBJ2-5; 7 nucleotides agree with TRBD2. With 4 bases clipped from V and 4 bases from J, the junction kept 5 bases outside the gene matches. The CDR3 has 14 amino acids. Per the germline V gene, CDR1 is KGHDR and CDR2 is SFDVKD. The CDR3 spells CATSDPTSTETQYF. DNA for the CDR3: TGTGCCACCAGTGACCCGACTAGCACAGAGACCCAGTACTTC.

In its sample, this clonotype was seen many times. The V gene is TRBV7-2, the J gene TRBJ2-6; TRBD2 aligns across 11 bases. The V gene end was trimmed by 0 bases and the J gene end by 1 base; junction bases not matched to a gene: 5. The CDR3 totals 19 residues. The germline gives CDR1 SGHTA, CDR2 FQGNSA. The DNA for the CDR3 is TGTGCCAGCAGCTTAGCGCCTAGCGGGGGGCCGTCTGGGGCCAACGTCCTGACTTTC. This encodes CASSLAPSGGPSGANVLTF.

This clonotype showed up many times. The gene calls are TRBV6-6 and TRBJ1-6; 7 bases are a match to TRBD1. This CDR3 region has 12 residues. The V gene's germline CDR1 is MNHNY and CDR2 SVGAGI (reference sequence). The V segment lost 6 bases and the J segment 12 bases; nucleotides outside the gene matches: 5. CDR3 DNA sequence: TGTGCCAGCAGCGGGACAGCCCAACCCCTCCACTTT. This translates into CASSGTAQPLHF.

V and J are TRBV25-1 and TRBJ2-7; D is uncertain. V was cut by 9 bases and J by 2 bases, with 11 bases left in between. Germline assignment: CDR1 MGHDK and CDR2 SYGVNS. The CDR3 extends over 12 amino acids. This chain's CDR3 is CARLDRPYEQYF. The CDR3 DNA follows: TGTGCCAGGCTGGACCGTCCCTACGAGCAGTACTTC.

This clonotype was seen at least ten times. The chain combines TRBV7-8 with TRBJ2-5; D remains ambiguous. CDR3 length: 14 residues. Germline CDR1 SGHVS, CDR2 FQNEAQ. Trimming left V 5 bases short and J 3 bases short, with 13 bases between. CDR3 nucleotides: TGTGCCAGCAGCCCAAGACTGCCAGAAGAGACCCAGTACTTC. This encodes CASSPRLPEETQYF.

This clonotype was detected a few times. This rearrangement joins TRBV20-1 to TRBJ2-7; the D gene is possibly TRBD2 (5 bases). This CDR3 region has 13 residues. V lost 1 base and J 2 bases, leaving 9 bases between the germline ends. Germline V CDR1 and CDR2: DFQATT, SNEGSKA (reference sequence). The CDR3, as DNA: TGCAGTGCTAGAGCGGGGTTCGCCTACGAGCAGTACTTC. Translated: CSARAGFAYEQYF.

The J gene is TRBJ1-5, the V gene TRBV5-5; D possibly corresponds to TRBD1 (5 bases). Trimming removed 4 bases at V and 4 bases at J, with 18 bases between. The CDR3 runs to 16 residues. Per the germline V gene, CDR1 is SGHKS and CDR2 is YYEKEE (reference sequence). The CDR3 reads CASSPGTGVANQPQHF. The CDR3 DNA follows: TGTGCCAGCAGCCCCGGGACCGGGGTGGCAAATCAGCCCCAGCATTTT.